These 16 T cell receptor beta chains share one sample of origin, sequenced in a study of shared clonotypes between healthy human individuals. Clones were sequenced by immunoSEQ multiplex PCR, and TCRdb holds only the in-frame ones, with some missing. Here the sample spans around 1.1 million clones, roughly 80% being singletons. Sequenced: memory CD4+ T cells from PBMCs. The subset is: CD45RA-negative fraction. The receptors derive from a man between 18 and 35 years old in good health. Some clones in this sample may be carry-over from other donors' samples.

This clone was recorded a few times. V gene TRBV11-2 combines with J gene TRBJ2-1; 11 nucleotides line up with TRBD2. The V gene's germline CDR1 is SGHAT and CDR2 FQNNGV. The length of the CDR3 is 18 residues. The V and J ends lost 2 bases and 0 bases, in that order; junction bases with no gene match: 6. CDR3 coding DNA: TGTGCCAGCAGCTTAACCGGGACTAGCGGTTACTCCTACAATGAGCAGTTCTTC. It specifies CASSLTGTSGYSYNEQFF.

This clone appeared once. V usage is TRBV18 and J usage is TRBJ1-1; perhaps TRBD1 as D (6 bases). The V end lost 4 bases, the J end lost 11 bases, and 23 bases lay between the germline ends. The CDR3 has 15 amino acids. Germline CDR1 KGHSH, CDR2 LQKENI. In DNA form, the CDR3 reads TGTGCCAGCTCACTTTCTCAACAGGGAATAATTTCGGCTTTCTTT. Its translation: CASSLSQQGIISAFF. Filled out from reference TRBV18 and TRBJ1-1, the complete variable domain reads NAGVMQNPRHLVRRRGQEARLRCSPMKGHSHVYWYRQLPEEGLKFMVYLQKENIIDESGMPKERFSAEFPKEGPSILRIQQVVRGDSAAYFCASSLSQQGIISAFFGQGTRLTVV.

The chain combines TRBV28 with TRBJ2-5, with TRBD2 matching over 8 bases. The CDR3 loop spans 18 amino acids. Germline-derived CDR1 and CDR2 are MDHEN and SYDVKM. V trimming: 4 bases; J trimming: 3 bases; junction bases outside the gene matches: 16. CDR3: CASSSPNWAGGGKETQYF. The CDR3 nucleotides read TGTGCCAGCAGTTCCCCTAATTGGGCGGGAGGAGGGAAAGAGACCCAGTACTTC.

Worth noting for this clone: Other DNA sequences within the sample encode an identical CDR3. J is TRBJ1-2 and V is TRBV7-9; D might be TRBD1 (5 bases). Germline V gives CDR1 SEHNR, CDR2 FQNEAQ (reference sequence). Deletions cut 3 bases from V and 4 bases from J, with 6 bases between. The CDR3 loop spans 12 amino acids. CDR3 residues: CASSLGGYGYTF. CDR3 nucleotides: TGTGCCAGCAGCTTGGGGGGCTATGGCTACACCTTC.

V usage is TRBV7-2 and J usage is TRBJ2-2; D call uncertain. Germline-derived CDR1 and CDR2 are SGHTA and FQGNSA. This CDR3 is 17 amino acids long. V dropped 1 base and J dropped 3 bases, with 15 bases sitting between them. The CDR3 DNA sequence: TGTGCCAGCAGCTTAGAGCCTGAGGCAGCTGACACCGGGGAGCTGTTTTTT. This codes for CASSLEPEAADTGELFF.

Regarding this clone: Its ends do not fully match the called genes, so a read error is possible. The J gene is TRBJ2-7, the V gene TRBV5-1; 12 bases map to TRBD2. The CDR3 spans 14 residues. Germline-derived CDR1 and CDR2 are SGHRS and YFSETQ. CDR3 in amino acids: CASSLSGLAGGRNF. The CDR3 nucleotides are TGCGCCAGCAGCTTGTCAGGGCTAGCGGGAGGGAGGAACTTC.

Worth noting for this clone: This sequence is one base from a far larger clone and is likely a read error. Other DNA sequences of this sample code for an identical CDR3. The gene calls are TRBV6-1 and TRBJ2-5, with a possible D match to TRBD2 (7 bases). Germline CDR1 is MNHNS and CDR2 is SASEGT. The length of the CDR3 is 16 residues. V was cut by 0 bases and J by 5 bases, with 16 bases left in between. The CDR3 DNA reads as TGTGCCAGCAGTGAAGCGGGGGGGCAGGGGTATGAGACCCAGTACTTC. Amino acids: CASSEAGGQGYETQYF.

The chain uses TRBV5-6 and TRBJ2-5; no reliable D call. V lost 5 bases and J 5 bases, leaving 16 bases between the germline ends. From germline, CDR1 is SGHDT and CDR2 YYEEEE. This CDR3 spans 14 amino acids. The CDR3 loop reads CASRLRYGAETQYF. The CDR3 DNA follows: TGTGCCAGCAGACTCCGCTATGGAGCGGAGACCCAGTACTTC.

The V call is TRBV27, the J call TRBJ2-5; TRBD2 is a possible D gene (5 bases). CDR3 length equals 14 residues. Germline CDR1 reads MNHEY; CDR2 reads SMNVEV (reference sequence). Trimming took 5 bases from V and 4 from J, leaving 14 bases between them. The CDR3 protein is CASSRGALGETQYF. The CDR3 DNA reads as TGTGCCAGCAGTCGGGGTGCTTTGGGAGAGACCCAGTACTTC.

The chain couples TRBV7-9 to TRBJ1-5; no reliable D call. Trimming took off 1 base at V and 2 bases at J, with 9 bases between the two ends. The CDR3 extends over 15 amino acids. CDR1 and CDR2 from the germline V gene are SEHNR and FQNEAQ (reference sequence). The CDR3 DNA reads TGTGCCAGCAGCTTAGGGGGTTCGGGCAATCAGCCCCAGCATTTT. Its protein is CASSLGGSGNQPQHF.

The rearrangement joins TRBV27 to TRBJ2-3; no clear D gene. This CDR3 is built from 14 residues. V lost 6 bases and J lost 10, with 20 bases in between. The V gene's germline CDR1 is MNHEY and CDR2 SMNVEV (reference sequence). CDR3 sequence reads: CASRKMGNSGSQYF. As DNA, the CDR3 is TGTGCCAGCAGGAAGATGGGGAATTCGGGTTCGCAGTATTTT.

The chain carries TRBV6-1 and TRBJ2-7, with D unclear. Trimming stripped 3 bases from V and 1 base from J, with 7 bases between. This CDR3 has 13 residues. Germline lookup yields CDR1 MNHNS and CDR2 SASEGT. The CDR3 DNA sequence: TGTGCCAGCAGTGAGCTGGATTCCTACGAGCAGTACTTC. Translated, it gives CASSELDSYEQYF.

The chain combines TRBV5-1 with TRBJ2-3; D tentatively reads TRBD1 or TRBD2 (5 bases each). Germline CDR1 and CDR2: SGHRS and YFSETQ. Trimming pared 0 bases from V and 2 bases from J, leaving 13 bases between. The CDR3 loop spans 16 amino acids. CDR3 nucleotides: TGCGCCAGCAGCTTGGCCGGGGCCAGATACACAGATACGCAGTATTTT. Its protein product is CASSLAGARYTDTQYF.

V gene TRBV7-9 combines with J gene TRBJ2-7, with 11 bases that match TRBD1. From germline, CDR1 is SEHNR and CDR2 FQNEAQ (reference sequence). The V gene end was trimmed by 5 bases and the J gene end by 9 bases; junction bases not matched to a gene: 3. This CDR3 region has 12 residues. The CDR3 coding sequence is TGTGCCAGCAGCGGGACAGGGGGAGTGCAGTACTTC. Its translation: CASSGTGGVQYF.

V gene TRBV15 combines with J gene TRBJ2-3; the match to TRBD2 covers 11 bases. CDR3 length equals 18 residues. Germline CDR1 and CDR2: LNHNV and YYDKDF (reference sequence). With V trimmed by 0 bases and J by 2 bases, 7 bases remained unmatched. In DNA form, the CDR3 reads TGTGCCACCAGCAGAGATCGTATTAGCGGGAGGGCCACAGATACGCAGTATTTT. It encodes CATSRDRISGRATDTQYF. Looking up the rest from reference TRBV15 and TRBJ2-3 gives the full variable domain: DAMVIQNPRYQVTQFGKPVTLSCSQTLNHNVMYWYQQKSSQAPKLLFHYYDKDFNNEADTPDNFQSRRPNTSFCFLDIRSPGLGDTAMYLCATSRDRISGRATDTQYFGPGTRLTVL.

The V gene is TRBV5-6, the J gene TRBJ1-1, with D hard to call. The CDR3 is made up of 14 amino acids. V lost 3 bases to trimming and J lost 2 bases, with 11 bases between them. Germline assignment: CDR1 SGHDT and CDR2 YYEEEE. The CDR3 loop is CASSYDPGNTEAFF. The CDR3 nucleotides read TGTGCCAGCAGCTATGATCCAGGTAACACTGAAGCTTTCTTT.